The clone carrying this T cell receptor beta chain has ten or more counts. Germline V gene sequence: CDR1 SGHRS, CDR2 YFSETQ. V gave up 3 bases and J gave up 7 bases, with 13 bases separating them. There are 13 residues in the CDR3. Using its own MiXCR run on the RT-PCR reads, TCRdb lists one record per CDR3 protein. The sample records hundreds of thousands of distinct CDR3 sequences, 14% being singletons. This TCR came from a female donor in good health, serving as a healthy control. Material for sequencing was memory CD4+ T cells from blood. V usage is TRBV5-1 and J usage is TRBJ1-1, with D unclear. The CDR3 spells CASSYGRGVEAFF. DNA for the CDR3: TGCGCCAGCAGCTATGGACGTGGGGTTGAAGCTTTCTTT.